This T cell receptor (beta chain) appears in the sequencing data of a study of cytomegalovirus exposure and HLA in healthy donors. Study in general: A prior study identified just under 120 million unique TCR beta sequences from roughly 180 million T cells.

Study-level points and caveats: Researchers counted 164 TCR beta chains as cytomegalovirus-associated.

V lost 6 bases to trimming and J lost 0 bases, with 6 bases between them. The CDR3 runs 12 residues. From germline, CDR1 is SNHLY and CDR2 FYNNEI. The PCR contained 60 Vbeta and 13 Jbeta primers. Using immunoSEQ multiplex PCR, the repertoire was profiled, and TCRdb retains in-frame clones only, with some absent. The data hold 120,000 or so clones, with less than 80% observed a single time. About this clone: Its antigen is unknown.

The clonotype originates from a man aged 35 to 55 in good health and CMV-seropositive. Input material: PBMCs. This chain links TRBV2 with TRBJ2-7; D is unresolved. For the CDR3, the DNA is TGTGCCAGCAGGACTTTCTCCTACGAGCAGTACTTC. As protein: CASRTFSYEQYF.